Listed below are T cell receptor beta chains from one sample, sequenced in a study of T-cell reconstitution after alpha-beta-depleted transplantation in children. TCRdb reprocessed the PCR reads via MiXCR and lists one record per CDR3 protein. The sample records around 600,000 distinct CDR3 sequences, around a sixth being singletons. Sequenced here: PBMCs from the stem cell graft donor, sampled from the stem cell graft. The receptors derive from a human donor who donated a stem cell graft to a child with acute myeloid leukemia. Both conserved end residues are part of each CDR3. The D gene is left open where the match is weak. Part of the rows lack a size; the others show once, few, many or a class for expanded clones.

abundance	d_gene	v_gene	j_gene	CDR3nt	CDR3aa
NA	NA	TRBV20-1	TRBJ2-2	TGCAGTGCTAGGGGGGGGGTGGGGACAGGAGTTAACACCGGGGAGCTGTTTTTT	CSARGGVGTGVNTGELFF
many	NA	TRBV20-1	TRBJ1-6	TGCAGTGCCTATGAGGGATTCAATTCACCCCTCCACTTT	CSAYEGFNSPLHF
NA	NA	TRBV29-1	TRBJ2-7	TGCAGCGTTAAGTACGGAACCTACGAGCAGTACTTC	CSVKYGTYEQYF
many	TRBD1	TRBV20-1	TRBJ1-1	TGCAGTGCATACAGGGGGCGCGCTACTGAAGCTTTCTTT	CSAYRGRATEAFF
many	NA	TRBV12-3/TRBV12-4	TRBJ1-5	TGTGCCAGCAGTTTAGGGACACGGTTTCAGCCCCAGCATTTT	CASSLGTRFQPQHF
few	NA	TRBV20-1	TRBJ2-3	TGCAGTGCTAAACCACTATCCGGCACAGATACGCAGTATTTT	CSAKPLSGTDTQYF
NA	NA	TRBV28	TRBJ1-3	TGTGCCAGCAGTCAAGGGGACACCTGGGGAAACACCATATATTTT	CASSQGDTWGNTIYF
few	NA	TRBV15	TRBJ2-5	TGTGCCACCAGCAGACCTAAAGAGACCCAGTACTTC	CATSRPKETQYF
few	NA	TRBV7-2	TRBJ1-2	TGTGCCAGCAGCTTAGCGGGGACCGGGCAGGCATACAATGGCTACACCTTC	CASSLAGTGQAYNGYTF
NA	NA	TRBV9	TRBJ2-7	TGTGCCAGCAGCTCTAACCCGGGGGTCGAGCAGTACTTC	CASSSNPGVEQYF
NA	NA	TRBV6-5	TRBJ2-3	TGTGCCAGCAGTTATGCCCGGCGAGGGGCCGGTAGGCCAGATACGCAGTATTTT	CASSYARRGAGRPDTQYF
NA	NA	TRBV7-7	TRBJ2-2	TGTGCCAGCAGCTTAGGAGGGATCCACACCGGGGAGCTGTTTTTT	CASSLGGIHTGELFF
NA	NA	TRBV7-9	TRBJ1-5	TGTGCCAGCACCACGAGTGTAGATCAGCCCCAGCATTTT	CASTTSVDQPQHF
many	NA	TRBV29-1	TRBJ2-1	TGCAGCGTTGAGCTCGGGAGCTCCTACAATGAGCAGTTCTTC	CSVELGSSYNEQFF
NA	TRBD1	TRBV15	TRBJ1-5	TGTGCCACCAGCAGAGATTGGGTGACAGGGTTGCCTCAGCCCCAGCATTTT	CATSRDWVTGLPQPQHF
few	TRBD2	TRBV29-1	TRBJ2-2	TGCAGCGCCCGGGGGGAGGCGAACACCGGGGAGCTGTTTTTT	CSARGEANTGELFF
many	NA	TRBV7-2	TRBJ2-5	TGTGCCAGCAGAACAGCGGGCGAAGAGACCCAGTACTTC	CASRTAGEETQYF
few	NA	TRBV20-1	TRBJ1-5	TGCAGTGCTAGAGGCAGCAATAGCAATCAGCCCCAGCATTTT	CSARGSNSNQPQHF
NA	TRBD1	TRBV12-3/TRBV12-4	TRBJ1-5	TGTGCCAGCAGCCGGGGACAGGCCAGCTGGCAGCCCCAGCATTTT	CASSRGQASWQPQHF
many	NA	TRBV5-5	TRBJ2-1	TGTGCCAGCAGCTTGGACAGGCCTCCCCATGAGCAGTTCTTC	CASSLDRPPHEQFF
NA	TRBD2	TRBV20-1	TRBJ2-3	TGCAGTGCTAGGGTGGCTAGCGGAGCTAGCACAGATACGCAGTATTTT	CSARVASGASTDTQYF
few	NA	TRBV20-1	TRBJ1-1	TGCAGTGCCCGCGCGGAGTTGAACACTGAAGCTTTCTTT	CSARAELNTEAFF
few	NA	TRBV7-8	TRBJ2-3	TGTGCCAGCTGCTCTGGGGCTATCACAGATACGCAGTATTTT	CASCSGAITDTQYF
many	TRBD2	TRBV20-1	TRBJ2-3	TGCAGTGCTAGAGTGGGGGGGAGCACAGATACGCAGTATTTT	CSARVGGSTDTQYF
many	NA	TRBV7-2	TRBJ2-3	TGTGCCAGCAGCTTTGCGGGCCCCACAGATACGCAGTATTTT	CASSFAGPTDTQYF
NA	TRBD1	TRBV7-9	TRBJ1-2	TGTGCCAGCAGCTTAGACACAGGGGCGCACTACTATGGCTACACCTTC	CASSLDTGAHYYGYTF
few	NA	TRBV5-6	TRBJ1-5	TGTGCCAGCAGACTCCGGGGGGCCAATCAGCCCCAGCATTTT	CASRLRGANQPQHF
NA	NA	TRBV7-2	TRBJ2-1	TGTGCCAGCAACACTCTAGAGGACGAGGGCCTCTACAATGAGCAGTTCTTC	CASNTLEDEGLYNEQFF
NA	NA	TRBV5-1	TRBJ2-1	TGCGCCAGCAGCGAATCCGGGGCAGCTGGCTCCTACAATGAGCAGTTCTTC	CASSESGAAGSYNEQFF
NA	NA	TRBV12-3/TRBV12-4	TRBJ1-2	TGTGCCAGCAGTTTAGATTCGGCGGCATATGGCTACACCTTC	CASSLDSAAYGYTF
many	TRBD1	TRBV6-4	TRBJ1-6	TGTGCCAGCAGTGAAGGGACAGGAACCCCCTATAATTCACCCCTCCACTTT	CASSEGTGTPYNSPLHF
NA	NA	TRBV6-2/TRBV6-3	TRBJ1-2	TGTGCCAGCAGTTACGAGTTCGATGGCTACACCTTC	CASSYEFDGYTF
few	NA	TRBV4-2	TRBJ2-5	TGTGCCAGCAGCCCCCAAAGGAACCAACGACAAGAGACCCAGTACTTC	CASSPQRNQRQETQYF
few	NA	TRBV19	TRBJ2-1	TGTGCCAGTAGTATAACAGGAGACCAGGGGGGGTTCGATGAGCAGTTCTTC	CASSITGDQGGFDEQFF
many	NA	TRBV10-3	TRBJ2-3	TGTGCCATCAGTGATGTGGGGGGAAGCACAGATACGCAGTATTTT	CAISDVGGSTDTQYF
NA	TRBD1	TRBV20-1	TRBJ1-4	TGCAGTGCTAGGGGCCCGACAGGGGGCTTTGGTAATGAAAAACTGTTTTTT	CSARGPTGGFGNEKLFF
NA	TRBD2	TRBV6-1	TRBJ2-1	TGTGCCAGCATGGGACTAGCGGCTTACAATGAGCAGTTCTTC	CASMGLAAYNEQFF
NA	NA	TRBV5-1	TRBJ2-2	TGCGCCAGCAGCTTTAAGGACACCGGGGAGCTGTTTTTT	CASSFKDTGELFF
few	NA	TRBV7-9	TRBJ2-7	TGTGCCAGCAGCTTATCGGTGGGATCCGTCGAGCAGTACTTC	CASSLSVGSVEQYF
NA	NA	TRBV20-1	TRBJ1-1	TGCAGTGCTAGAGAGGTACGGGGGCTTGACGCTTTCTTT	CSAREVRGLDAFF
NA	NA	TRBV7-6	TRBJ2-1	TGTGCCAGCAGCTTAGGAATCGATCAAAGGGGTTACAATGAGCAGTTCTTC	CASSLGIDQRGYNEQFF
few	TRBD1	TRBV12-3/TRBV12-4	TRBJ1-6	TGTGCCAGCAGTTGGACAGGGGTGGGTTCACCCCTCCACTTT	CASSWTGVGSPLHF
few	TRBD1	TRBV7-2	TRBJ2-7	TGTGCCAGCAGCCTGACGGGACAGCCCCTAAAGGAGCAGTACTTC	CASSLTGQPLKEQYF
few	NA	TRBV27	TRBJ1-1	TGTGCCAGCAGTCTTATGCAGGGGAAGAACACTGAAGCTTTCTTT	CASSLMQGKNTEAFF
NA	NA	TRBV12-5	TRBJ2-1	TGTGCTAGTGGCCCATCTATCCGACGCGGGAATGAGCAGTTCTTC	CASGPSIRRGNEQFF
many	TRBD1	TRBV27	TRBJ2-7	TGTGCCAGCAGTCTTCAAGGGACAGACTCCTACGAGCAGTACTTC	CASSLQGTDSYEQYF